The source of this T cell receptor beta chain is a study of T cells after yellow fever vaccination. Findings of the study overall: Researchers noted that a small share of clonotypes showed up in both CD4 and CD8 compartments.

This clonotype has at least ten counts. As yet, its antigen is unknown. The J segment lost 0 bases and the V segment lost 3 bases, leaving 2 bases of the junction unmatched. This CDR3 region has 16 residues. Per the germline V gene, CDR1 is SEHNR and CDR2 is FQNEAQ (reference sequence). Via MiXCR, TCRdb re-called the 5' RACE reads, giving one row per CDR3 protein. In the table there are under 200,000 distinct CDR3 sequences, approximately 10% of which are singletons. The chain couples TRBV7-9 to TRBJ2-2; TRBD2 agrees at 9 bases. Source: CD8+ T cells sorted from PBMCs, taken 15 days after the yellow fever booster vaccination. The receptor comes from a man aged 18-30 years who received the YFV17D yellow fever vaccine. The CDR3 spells CASSFLAGANTGELFF. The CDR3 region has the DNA TGTGCCAGCAGCTTCTTAGCGGGGGCGAACACCGGGGAGCTGTTTTTT.